This TCR beta chain was captured by sequencing in a study of neurological immune-mediated disorders (dated 2019 in TCRdb). With respect to the entire study: The study compared peripheral blood TCR-beta repertoires of HTLV-I-associated myelopathy (HAM/TSP) patients, multiple sclerosis patients and healthy controls using UMI-based sequencing. Alongside PBMC samples, the set of around 99 TCR-beta libraries contained longitudinal samples, technical triplicates, and paired CD4+ and CD8+ T-cell subsets that had been sorted. The cohort included approximately 70 subjects: roughly 15 with HAM/TSP, roughly 34 with multiple sclerosis, and about 20 healthy controls.

CDR1 SGDLS and CDR2 YYNGEE are derived from the germline V gene. Spanning cysteine to phenylalanine, the CDR3 consists of 12 amino acids. The DNA shown is the 36-base CDR3, in frame from base 1. At the junction V is shortened by 0 bases and J by 7 bases, with 4 bases in between. To synthesize cDNA, template-switch 5'RACE was performed with a primer carrying a 10-nucleotide random unique molecular identifier so that each TCR transcript was tagged. Every sequencing run yielded over 200 million TCR-beta sequences covering 15-18 subjects. The RNeasy kit was used for extraction of total RNA. TCR-beta VDJ regions were amplified with primers for the TCR constant region and the 5'RACE anchor, using the KAPA Real-time Library Amplification kit. A first PCR added sample indexes and Illumina adaptors, and a second PCR then raised library yield. After purification with Ampure beads, the TCR product of roughly 650 bp was size-selected on a 2% E-gel SizeSelection system. Before pooling, library quality was checked on a Bioanalyzer, concentration was measured with Qubit, and libraries were quantified with the Kapa Library Quantification kit. An Illumina HiSeq 2500 sequenced the libraries paired-end 2 x 150 bp. To increase sequence diversity, about 25-31% phiX was spiked into each library pool. The study's processing was this. The UMI-based MiGEC pipeline processed quality-filtered reads and removed over 80% of raw TCR sequences during error correction. IMGT germline references were used for aligning VDJ genes, and each clonotype was defined as a unique CDR3 amino acid sequence together with its V-J genes. Clonal expansion, Shannon diversity and CDR3 relatedness were evaluated with VDJtools (CalcPairwiseDistances, ClusterSamples), while phylogenetic trees were built in CLCbio workbench. Expanded clones were defined as having at least 8 unique UMIs, based on coefficient-of-variation modelling across technical triplicates. The public reads were reanalyzed by TCRdb: fastp trimming at Q25, MiXCR alignment, in-frame beta chains only. For every CDR3 protein sequence, its rows merge into one entry that carries the most common genes and DNA. The V and J calls come from TCRdb's annotation, not from the publication. The sample table lists tens of thousands of distinct CDR3 sequences, 13% to 15% of them with a count of one. The ten biggest clones cover more than 20% of the sample.

The paper as a whole reports these results and caveats: The highest TCR clonal expansion was observed in HAM/TSP patients, whereas the lowest was observed in MS patients, even when compared with healthy controls. Across subjects, expanded clones never shared an identical CDR3 amino acid sequence, which suggests that the TCR-beta repertoires in every group were private.

For unsorted PBMC libraries, 2 million PBMCs were used after storage in RNAlater at -80 degrees C until RNA extraction. Peripheral blood underwent Ficoll-Hypaque density gradient centrifugation to isolate PBMCs, which were then cryopreserved in liquid nitrogen. This clonotype came up many times. This receptor's antigen is unknown. The input lacks base qualities; no much larger clone sits a single base away. This receptor was obtained from a woman in her forties or fifties with HTLV-1-associated myelopathy (HAM/TSP). The chain was built from TRBV9 and TRBJ2-2; the D gene identity is not certain. Sequenced sample: PBMCs. The CDR3 region reads CASSVGSGELFF. The DNA sequence is TGTGCCAGCAGCGTAGGGAGCGGGGAGCTGTTTTTT.